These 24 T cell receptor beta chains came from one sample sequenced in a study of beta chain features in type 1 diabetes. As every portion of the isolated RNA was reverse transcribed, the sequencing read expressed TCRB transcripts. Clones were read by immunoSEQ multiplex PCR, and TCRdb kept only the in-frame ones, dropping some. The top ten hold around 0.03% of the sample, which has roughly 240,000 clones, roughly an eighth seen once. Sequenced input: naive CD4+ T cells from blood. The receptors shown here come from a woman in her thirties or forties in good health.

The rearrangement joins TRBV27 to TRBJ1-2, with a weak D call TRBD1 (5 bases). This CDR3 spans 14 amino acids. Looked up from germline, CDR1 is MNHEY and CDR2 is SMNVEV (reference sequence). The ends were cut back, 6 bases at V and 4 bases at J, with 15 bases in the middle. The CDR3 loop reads CASRGANDGYGYTF. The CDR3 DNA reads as TGTGCCAGCAGAGGGGCGAACGACGGCTATGGCTACACCTTC.

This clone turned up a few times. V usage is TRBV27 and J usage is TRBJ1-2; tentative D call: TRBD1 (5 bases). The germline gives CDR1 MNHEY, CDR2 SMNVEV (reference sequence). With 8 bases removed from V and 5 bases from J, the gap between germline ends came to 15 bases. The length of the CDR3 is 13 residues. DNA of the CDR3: TGTGCCAGCCGCGGTACGTCAGGGTATGGCTACACCTTC. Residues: CASRGTSGYGYTF.

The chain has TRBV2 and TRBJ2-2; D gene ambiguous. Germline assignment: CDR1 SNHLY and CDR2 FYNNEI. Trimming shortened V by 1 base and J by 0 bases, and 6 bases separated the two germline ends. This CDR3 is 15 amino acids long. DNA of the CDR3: TGTGCCAGCAGTGAAGGGCGGTCGAACACCGGGGAGCTGTTTTTT. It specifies CASSEGRSNTGELFF.

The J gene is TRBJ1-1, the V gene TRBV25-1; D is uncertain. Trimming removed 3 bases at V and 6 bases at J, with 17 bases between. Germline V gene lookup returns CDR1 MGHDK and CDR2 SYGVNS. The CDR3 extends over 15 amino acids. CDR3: CASSDTGGLVAEAFF. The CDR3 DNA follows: TGTGCCAGCAGTGATACGGGCGGACTAGTTGCTGAAGCTTTCTTT.

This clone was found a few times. CDR3 region: CASSSQGVSYEQYF. The CDR3 DNA follows: TGCGCCAGCAGCTCACAGGGGGTGAGTTACGAGCAGTACTTC. This chain connects TRBV5-1 to TRBJ2-7; 8 bases map to TRBD1. In germline, CDR1 is SGHRS, CDR2 YFSETQ. V lost 3 bases to trimming and J lost 4 bases; unmatched junction nucleotides: 6. This CDR3 contains 14 residues.

The CDR3 is CASSRTFTPGGRETQYF. The CDR3 region has the DNA TGTGCCAGCAGCCGTACCTTTACGCCGGGGGGGAGAGAGACCCAGTACTTC. The V and J genes are TRBV7-2 and TRBJ2-5, with 8 positions matching TRBD2. V trimming: 5 bases; J trimming: 4 bases; junction bases outside the gene matches: 15. The CDR3 contains 17 residues. Germline CDR1 SGHTA, CDR2 FQGNSA.

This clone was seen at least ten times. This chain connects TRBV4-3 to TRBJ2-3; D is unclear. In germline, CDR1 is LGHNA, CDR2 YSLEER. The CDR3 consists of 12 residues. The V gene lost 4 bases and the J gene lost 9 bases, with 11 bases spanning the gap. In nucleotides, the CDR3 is TGCGCCAGCAGCCTCAATCGTGGCACGCAGTATTTT. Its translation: CASSLNRGTQYF.

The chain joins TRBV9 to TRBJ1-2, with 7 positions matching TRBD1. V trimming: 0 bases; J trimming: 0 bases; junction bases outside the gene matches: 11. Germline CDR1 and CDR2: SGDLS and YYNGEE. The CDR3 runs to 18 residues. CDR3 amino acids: CASSVGGDRVDPNYGYTF. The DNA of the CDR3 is TGTGCCAGCAGCGTAGGCGGCGACAGGGTAGATCCTAACTATGGCTACACCTTC.

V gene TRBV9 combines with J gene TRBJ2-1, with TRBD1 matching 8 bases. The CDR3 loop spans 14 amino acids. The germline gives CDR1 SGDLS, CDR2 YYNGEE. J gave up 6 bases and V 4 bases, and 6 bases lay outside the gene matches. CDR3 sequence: CASSLRQGSNEQFF. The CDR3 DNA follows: TGTGCCAGCAGCTTAAGACAGGGGAGCAATGAGCAGTTCTTC.

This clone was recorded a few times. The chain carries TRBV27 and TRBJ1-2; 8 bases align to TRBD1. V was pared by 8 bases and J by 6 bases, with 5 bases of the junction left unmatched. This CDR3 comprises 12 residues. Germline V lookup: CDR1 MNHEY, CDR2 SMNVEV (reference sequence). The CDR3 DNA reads TGTGCCAGCGGGCAGGGGGCGCATGGCTACACCTTC. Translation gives CASGQGAHGYTF.

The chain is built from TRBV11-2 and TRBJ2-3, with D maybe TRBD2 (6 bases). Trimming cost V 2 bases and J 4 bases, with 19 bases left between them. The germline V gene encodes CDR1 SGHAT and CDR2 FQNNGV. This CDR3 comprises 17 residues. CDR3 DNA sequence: TGTGCCAGCAGCTTAAGGCCCGGTCGCGGGGTGGCAGATACGCAGTATTTT. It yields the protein CASSLRPGRGVADTQYF.

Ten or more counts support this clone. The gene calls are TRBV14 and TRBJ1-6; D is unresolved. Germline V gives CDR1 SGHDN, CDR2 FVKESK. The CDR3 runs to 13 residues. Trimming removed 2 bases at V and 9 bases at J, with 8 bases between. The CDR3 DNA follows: TGTGCCAGCAGCCAAATGGGAGGTTCACCCCTCCACTTT. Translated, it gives CASSQMGGSPLHF.

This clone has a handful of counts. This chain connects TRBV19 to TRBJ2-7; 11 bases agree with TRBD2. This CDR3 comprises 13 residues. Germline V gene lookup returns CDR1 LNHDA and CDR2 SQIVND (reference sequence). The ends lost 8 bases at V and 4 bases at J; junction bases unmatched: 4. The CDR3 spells CASGRLAGYEQYF. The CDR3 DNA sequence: TGTGCCAGTGGCCGACTAGCGGGGTACGAGCAGTACTTC.

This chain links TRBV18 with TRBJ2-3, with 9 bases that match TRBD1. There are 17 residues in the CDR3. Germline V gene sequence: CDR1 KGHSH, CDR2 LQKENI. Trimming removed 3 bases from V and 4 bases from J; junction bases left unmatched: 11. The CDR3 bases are TGTGCCAGCTCACCGGGGCTTGGACAGGGGACGGCAGATACGCAGTATTTT. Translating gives CASSPGLGQGTADTQYF.

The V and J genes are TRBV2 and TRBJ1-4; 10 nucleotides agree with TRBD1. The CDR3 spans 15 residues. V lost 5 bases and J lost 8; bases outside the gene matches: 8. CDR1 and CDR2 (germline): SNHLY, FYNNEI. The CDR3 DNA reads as TGTGCCAGCAGTTTTTCCGGGACAGGGGCCGAAAAACTGTTTTTT. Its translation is CASSFSGTGAEKLFF.

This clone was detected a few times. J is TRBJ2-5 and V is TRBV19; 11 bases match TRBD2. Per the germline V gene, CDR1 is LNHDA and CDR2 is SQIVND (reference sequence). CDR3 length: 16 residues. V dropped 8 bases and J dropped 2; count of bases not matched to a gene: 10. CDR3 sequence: CASGGLAGSRQETQYF. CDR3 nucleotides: TGTGCCAGTGGAGGACTAGCGGGTTCGCGACAAGAGACCCAGTACTTC.

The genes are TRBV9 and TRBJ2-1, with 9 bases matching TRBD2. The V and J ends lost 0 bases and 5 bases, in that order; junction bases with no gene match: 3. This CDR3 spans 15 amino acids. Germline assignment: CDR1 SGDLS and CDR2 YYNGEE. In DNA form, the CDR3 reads TGTGCCAGCAGCGTAGTTAGCGGGGGCAACAATGAGCAGTTCTTC. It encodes CASSVVSGGNNEQFF.

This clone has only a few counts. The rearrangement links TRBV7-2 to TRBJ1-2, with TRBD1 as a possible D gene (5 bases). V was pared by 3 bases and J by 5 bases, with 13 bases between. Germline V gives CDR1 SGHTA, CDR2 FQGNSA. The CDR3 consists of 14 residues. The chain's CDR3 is CASSLGRVLYGYTF. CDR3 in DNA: TGTGCCAGCAGCTTGGGCAGGGTATTATATGGCTACACCTTC.

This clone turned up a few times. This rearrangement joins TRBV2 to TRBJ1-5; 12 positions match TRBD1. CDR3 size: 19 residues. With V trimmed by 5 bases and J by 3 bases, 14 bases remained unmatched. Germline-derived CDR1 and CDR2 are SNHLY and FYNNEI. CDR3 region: CASSQIPGQGAGVNQPQHF. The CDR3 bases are TGTGCCAGCAGTCAGATTCCGGGACAGGGGGCTGGTGTCAATCAGCCCCAGCATTTT.

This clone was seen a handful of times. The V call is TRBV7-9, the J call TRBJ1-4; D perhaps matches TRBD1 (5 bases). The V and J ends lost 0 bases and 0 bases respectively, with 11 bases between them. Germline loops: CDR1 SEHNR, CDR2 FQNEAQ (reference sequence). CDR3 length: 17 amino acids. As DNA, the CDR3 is TGTGCCAGCAGCTTAGCGGCAGGGCGGACAACTAATGAAAAACTGTTTTTT. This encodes CASSLAAGRTTNEKLFF. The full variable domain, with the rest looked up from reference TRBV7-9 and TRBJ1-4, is DTGVSQNPRHKITKRGQNVTFRCDPISEHNRLYWYRQTLGQGPEFLTYFQNEAQLEKSRLLSDRFSAERPKGSFSTLEIQRTEQGDSAMYLCASSLAAGRTTNEKLFFGSGTQLSVL.

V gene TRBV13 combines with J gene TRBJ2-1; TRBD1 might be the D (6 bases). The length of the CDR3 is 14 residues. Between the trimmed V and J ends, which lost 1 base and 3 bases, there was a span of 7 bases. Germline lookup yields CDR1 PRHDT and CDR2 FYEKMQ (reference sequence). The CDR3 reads CASSLVGGYNEQFF. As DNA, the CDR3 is TGTGCCAGCAGCTTAGTAGGGGGCTACAATGAGCAGTTCTTC.

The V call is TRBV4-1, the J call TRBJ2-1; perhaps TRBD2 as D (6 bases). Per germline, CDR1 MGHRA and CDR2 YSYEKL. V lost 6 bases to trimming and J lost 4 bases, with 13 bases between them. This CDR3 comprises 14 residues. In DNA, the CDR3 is TGCGCCAGCAGTGAACTGGGGGGTTACAATGAGCAGTTCTTC. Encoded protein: CASSELGGYNEQFF.

As DNA, the CDR3 is TGTGCCAGCAGGCCAAAGGGACTCCGTACTGTGAATGAGCAGTTCTTC. This encodes CASRPKGLRTVNEQFF. The chain carries TRBV25-1 and TRBJ2-1; possible D gene TRBD2, 6 bases. Deletions cut 6 bases from V and 7 bases from J, with 22 bases between. The CDR3 sequence is 16 residues long. Germline assignment: CDR1 MGHDK and CDR2 SYGVNS.

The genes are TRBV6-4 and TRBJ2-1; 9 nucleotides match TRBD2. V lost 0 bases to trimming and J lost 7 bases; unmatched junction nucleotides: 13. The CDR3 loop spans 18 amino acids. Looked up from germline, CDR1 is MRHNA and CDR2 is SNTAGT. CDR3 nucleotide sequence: TGTGCCAGCAGTGACTCTCCTTACAGGACTAGCGAGAGGAATGAGCAGTTCTTC. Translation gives CASSDSPYRTSERNEQFF.